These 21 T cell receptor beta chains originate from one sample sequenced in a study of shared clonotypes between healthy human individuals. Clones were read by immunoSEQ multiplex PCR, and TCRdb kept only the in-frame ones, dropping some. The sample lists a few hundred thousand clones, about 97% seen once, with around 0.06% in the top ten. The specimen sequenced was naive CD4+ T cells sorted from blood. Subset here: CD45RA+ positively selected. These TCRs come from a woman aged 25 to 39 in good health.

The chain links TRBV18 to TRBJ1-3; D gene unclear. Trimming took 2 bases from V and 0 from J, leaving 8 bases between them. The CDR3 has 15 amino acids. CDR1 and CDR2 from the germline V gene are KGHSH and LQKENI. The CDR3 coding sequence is TGTGCCAGCTCACCAAACGCGGTCTCTGGAAACACCATATATTTT. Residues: CASSPNAVSGNTIYF. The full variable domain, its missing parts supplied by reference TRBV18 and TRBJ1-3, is NAGVMQNPRHLVRRRGQEARLRCSPMKGHSHVYWYRQLPEEGLKFMVYLQKENIIDESGMPKERFSAEFPKEGPSILRIQQVVRGDSAAYFCASSPNAVSGNTIYFGEGSWLTVV.

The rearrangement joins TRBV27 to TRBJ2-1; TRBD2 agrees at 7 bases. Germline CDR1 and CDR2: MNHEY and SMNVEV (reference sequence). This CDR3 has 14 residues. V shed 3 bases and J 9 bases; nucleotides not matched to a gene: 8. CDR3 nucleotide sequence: TGTGCCAGCAGTTTTTCGCGGGAGAGGGGTGAGCAGTTCTTC. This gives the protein CASSFSRERGEQFF.

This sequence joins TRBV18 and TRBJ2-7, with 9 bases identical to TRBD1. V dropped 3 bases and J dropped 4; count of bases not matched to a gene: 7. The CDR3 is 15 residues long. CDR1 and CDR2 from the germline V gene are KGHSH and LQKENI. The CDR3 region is CASSPPGQGGYEQYF. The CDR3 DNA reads TGTGCCAGCTCACCCCCGGGACAGGGAGGGTACGAGCAGTACTTC.

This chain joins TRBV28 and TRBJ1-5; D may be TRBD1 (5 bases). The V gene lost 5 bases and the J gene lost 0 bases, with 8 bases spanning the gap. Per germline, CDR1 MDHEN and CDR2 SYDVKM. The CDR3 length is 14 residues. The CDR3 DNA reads TGTGCCAGCAGTGACAGCTATAGCAATCAGCCCCAGCATTTT. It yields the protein CASSDSYSNQPQHF.

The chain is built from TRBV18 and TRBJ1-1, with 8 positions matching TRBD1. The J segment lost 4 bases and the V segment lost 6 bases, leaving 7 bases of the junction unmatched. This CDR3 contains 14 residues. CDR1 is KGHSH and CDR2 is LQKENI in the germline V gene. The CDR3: CASSADREGTEAFF. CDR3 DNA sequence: TGTGCCAGCTCGGCGGACAGGGAGGGCACTGAAGCTTTCTTT.

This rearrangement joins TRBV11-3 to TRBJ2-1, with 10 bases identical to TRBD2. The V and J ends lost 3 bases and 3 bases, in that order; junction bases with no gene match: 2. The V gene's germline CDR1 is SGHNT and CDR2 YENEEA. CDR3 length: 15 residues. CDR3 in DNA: TGTGCCAGCAGCTTCACTAGCGGGGTCTACAATGAGCAGTTCTTC. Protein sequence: CASSFTSGVYNEQFF.

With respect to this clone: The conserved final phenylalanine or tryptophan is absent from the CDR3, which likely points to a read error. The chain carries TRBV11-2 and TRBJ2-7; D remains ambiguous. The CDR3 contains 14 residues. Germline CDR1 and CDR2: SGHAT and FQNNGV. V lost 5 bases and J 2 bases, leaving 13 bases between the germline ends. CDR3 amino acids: CASSPTGETYEQYL. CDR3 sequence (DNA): TGTGCCAGCAGCCCCACGGGTGAGACCTACGAGCAGTACCTC.

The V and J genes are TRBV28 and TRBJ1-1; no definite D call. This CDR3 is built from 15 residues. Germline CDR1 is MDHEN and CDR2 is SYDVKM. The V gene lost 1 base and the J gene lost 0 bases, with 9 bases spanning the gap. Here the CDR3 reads CASSLYTTMNTEAFF. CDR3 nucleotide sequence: TGTGCCAGCAGTTTATATACTACCATGAACACTGAAGCTTTCTTT. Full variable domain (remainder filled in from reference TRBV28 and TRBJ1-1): DVKVTQSSRYLVKRTGEKVFLECVQDMDHENMFWYRQDPGLGLRLIYFSYDVKMKEKGDIPEGYSVSREKKERFSLILESASTNQTSMYLCASSLYTTMNTEAFFGQGTRLTVV.

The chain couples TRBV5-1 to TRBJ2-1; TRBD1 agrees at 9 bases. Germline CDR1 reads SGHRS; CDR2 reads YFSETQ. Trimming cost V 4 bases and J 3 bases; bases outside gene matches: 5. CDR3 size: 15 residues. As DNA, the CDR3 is TGCGCCAGCAGCCAGGGACAGGGACACTACAATGAGCAGTTCTTC. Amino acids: CASSQGQGHYNEQFF.

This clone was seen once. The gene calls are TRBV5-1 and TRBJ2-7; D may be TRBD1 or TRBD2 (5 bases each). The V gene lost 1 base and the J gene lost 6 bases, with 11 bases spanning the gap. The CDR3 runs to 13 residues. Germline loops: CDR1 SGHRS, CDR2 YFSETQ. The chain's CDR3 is CASSLRGTGEQYF. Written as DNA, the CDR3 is TGCGCCAGCAGCTTGCGGGGCACGGGCGAGCAGTACTTC.

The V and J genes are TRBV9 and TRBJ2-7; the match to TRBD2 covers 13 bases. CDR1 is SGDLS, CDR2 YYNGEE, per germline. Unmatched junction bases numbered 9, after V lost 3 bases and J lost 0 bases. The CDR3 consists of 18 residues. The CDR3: CASSAGLAGASGSYEQYF. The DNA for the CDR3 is TGTGCCAGCAGCGCCGGACTAGCGGGAGCCTCCGGCTCCTACGAGCAGTACTTC.

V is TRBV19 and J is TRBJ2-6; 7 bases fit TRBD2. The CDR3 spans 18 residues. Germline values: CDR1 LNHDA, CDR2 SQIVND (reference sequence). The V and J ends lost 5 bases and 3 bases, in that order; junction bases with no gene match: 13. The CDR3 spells CASSPRAGVQSGANVLTF. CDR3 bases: TGTGCCAGTAGTCCCCGGGCGGGGGTTCAAAGTGGGGCCAACGTCCTGACTTTC.

As DNA, the CDR3 is TGCGCCAGCAGCAAAGCCTCTCGGGCGGGAGGGCCGCAAGAGCAGTTCTTC. Its protein product is CASSKASRAGGPQEQFF. The rearrangement joins TRBV5-1 to TRBJ2-1, with 9 positions matching TRBD2. This CDR3 has 17 residues. Germline V gene lookup returns CDR1 SGHRS and CDR2 YFSETQ. V lost 4 bases to trimming and J lost 10 bases; unmatched junction nucleotides: 18.

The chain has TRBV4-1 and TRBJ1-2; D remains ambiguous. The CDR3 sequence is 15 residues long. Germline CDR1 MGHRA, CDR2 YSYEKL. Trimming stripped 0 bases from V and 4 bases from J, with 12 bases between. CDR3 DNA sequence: TGCGCCAGCAGCCAAGATCCGGGAGGGATCTATGGCTACACCTTC. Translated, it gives CASSQDPGGIYGYTF.

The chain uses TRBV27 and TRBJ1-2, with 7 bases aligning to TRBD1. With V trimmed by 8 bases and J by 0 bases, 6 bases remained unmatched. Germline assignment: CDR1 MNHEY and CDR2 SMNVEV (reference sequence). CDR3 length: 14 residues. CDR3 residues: CASGFRGTNYGYTF. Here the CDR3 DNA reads TGTGCCAGCGGATTCAGGGGGACTAACTATGGCTACACCTTC.

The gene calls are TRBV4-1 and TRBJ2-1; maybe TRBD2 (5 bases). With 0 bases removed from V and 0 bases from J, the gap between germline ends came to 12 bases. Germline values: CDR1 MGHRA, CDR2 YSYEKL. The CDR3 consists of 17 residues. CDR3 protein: CASSQDEGANSYNEQFF. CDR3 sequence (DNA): TGCGCCAGCAGCCAAGACGAGGGAGCCAACTCCTACAATGAGCAGTTCTTC.

In nucleotides, the CDR3 is TGTGCCTGGAGCCCGGGGGCGACAGGGACTAGCACAGATACGCAGTATTTT. This sequence encodes CAWSPGATGTSTDTQYF. This sequence joins TRBV30 and TRBJ2-3; TRBD1 is a possible D gene (7 bases). V gave up 3 bases and J gave up 0 bases, with 19 bases separating them. Per germline, CDR1 GTSNPN and CDR2 SVGIG (reference sequence). The length of the CDR3 is 17 residues.

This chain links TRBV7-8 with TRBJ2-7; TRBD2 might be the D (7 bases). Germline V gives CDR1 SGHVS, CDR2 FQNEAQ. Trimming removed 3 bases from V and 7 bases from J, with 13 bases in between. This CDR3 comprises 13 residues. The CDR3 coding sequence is TGTGCCAGCAGCTTCGGGGGGCTGGGGGAGCAGTACTTC. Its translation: CASSFGGLGEQYF. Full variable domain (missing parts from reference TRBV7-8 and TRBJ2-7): GAGVSQSPRYKVAKRGQDVALRCDPISGHVSLFWYQQALGQGPEFLTYFQNEAQLDKSGLPSDRFFAERPEGSVSTLKIQRTQQEDSAVYLCASSFGGLGEQYFGPGTRLTVT.

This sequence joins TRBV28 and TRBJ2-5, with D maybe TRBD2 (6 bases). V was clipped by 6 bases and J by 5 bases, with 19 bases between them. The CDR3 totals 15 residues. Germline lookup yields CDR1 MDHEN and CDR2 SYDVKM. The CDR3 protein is CASSLAPSARETQYF. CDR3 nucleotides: TGTGCCAGCAGCCTCGCTCCTAGCGCTCGGGAGACCCAGTACTTC.

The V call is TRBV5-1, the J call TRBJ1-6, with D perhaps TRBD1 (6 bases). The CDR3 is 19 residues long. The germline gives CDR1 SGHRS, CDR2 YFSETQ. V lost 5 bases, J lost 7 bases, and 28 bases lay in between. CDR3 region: CASRPGQKTAEPRNSPLHF. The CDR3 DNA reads TGCGCCAGCAGACCCGGACAGAAGACTGCTGAGCCAAGAAATTCACCCCTCCACTTT.

CDR3 sequence (DNA): TGTGCCAGCAGGTACACCGGGGAGCTGTTTTTT. Protein sequence: CASRYTGELFF. The chain has TRBV7-8 and TRBJ2-2, with D uncertain. The V gene lost 6 bases and the J gene lost 3 bases, with 2 bases spanning the gap. The CDR3 runs to 11 residues. Germline CDR1 SGHVS, CDR2 FQNEAQ. Supplemented by reference TRBV7-8 and TRBJ2-2, the full variable domain reads GAGVSQSPRYKVAKRGQDVALRCDPISGHVSLFWYQQALGQGPEFLTYFQNEAQLDKSGLPSDRFFAERPEGSVSTLKIQRTQQEDSAVYLCASRYTGELFFGEGSRLTVL.